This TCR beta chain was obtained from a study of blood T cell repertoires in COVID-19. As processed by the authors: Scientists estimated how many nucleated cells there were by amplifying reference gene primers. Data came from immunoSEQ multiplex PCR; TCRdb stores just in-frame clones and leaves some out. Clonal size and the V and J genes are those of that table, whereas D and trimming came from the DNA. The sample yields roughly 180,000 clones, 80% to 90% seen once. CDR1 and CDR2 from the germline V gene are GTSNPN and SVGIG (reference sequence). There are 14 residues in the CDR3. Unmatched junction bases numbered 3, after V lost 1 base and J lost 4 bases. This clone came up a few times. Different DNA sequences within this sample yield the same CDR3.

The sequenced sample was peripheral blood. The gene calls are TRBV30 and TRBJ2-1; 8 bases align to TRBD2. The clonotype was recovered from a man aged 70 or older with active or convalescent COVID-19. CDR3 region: CAWSGTSSYNEQFF. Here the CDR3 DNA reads TGTGCCTGGAGTGGGACTAGCTCTTACAATGAGCAGTTCTTC.